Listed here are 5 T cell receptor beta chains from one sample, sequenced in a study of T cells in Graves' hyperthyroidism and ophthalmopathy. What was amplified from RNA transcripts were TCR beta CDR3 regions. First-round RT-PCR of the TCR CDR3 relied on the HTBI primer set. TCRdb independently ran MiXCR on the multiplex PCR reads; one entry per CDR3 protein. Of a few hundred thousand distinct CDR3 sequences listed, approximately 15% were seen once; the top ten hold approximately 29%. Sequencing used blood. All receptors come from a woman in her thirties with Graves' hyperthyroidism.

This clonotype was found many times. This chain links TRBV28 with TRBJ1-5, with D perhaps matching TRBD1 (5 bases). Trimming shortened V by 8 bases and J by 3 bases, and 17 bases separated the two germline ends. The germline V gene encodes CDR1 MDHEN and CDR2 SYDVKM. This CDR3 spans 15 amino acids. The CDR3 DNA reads TGTGCCAGCCCTCCCTCGGGACGAGACAATCAGCCCCAGCATTTT. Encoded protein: CASPPSGRDNQPQHF.

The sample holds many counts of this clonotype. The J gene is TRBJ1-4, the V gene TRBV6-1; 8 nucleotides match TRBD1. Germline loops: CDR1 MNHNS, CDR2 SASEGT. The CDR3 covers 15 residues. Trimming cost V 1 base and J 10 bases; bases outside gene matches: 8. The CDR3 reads CASSEEGQGIRKLFF. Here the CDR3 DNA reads TGTGCCAGCAGTGAAGAAGGACAGGGTATAAGAAAACTGTTTTTT.

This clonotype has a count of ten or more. CDR3 residues: CASLLAGGPYEQYF. DNA for the CDR3: TGTGCCAGCTTATTAGCGGGAGGGCCCTACGAGCAGTACTTC. The rearrangement links TRBV28 to TRBJ2-7; 11 nucleotides agree with TRBD2. The V gene's germline CDR1 is MDHEN and CDR2 SYDVKM. The CDR3 covers 14 residues. V dropped 8 bases and J dropped 2; count of bases not matched to a gene: 5.

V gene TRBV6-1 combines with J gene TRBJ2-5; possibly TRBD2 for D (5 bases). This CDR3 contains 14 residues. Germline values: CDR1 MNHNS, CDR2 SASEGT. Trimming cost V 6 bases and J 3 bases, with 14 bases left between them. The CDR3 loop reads CASSSLQREETQYF. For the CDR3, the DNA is TGTGCCAGCAGCTCCCTTCAGAGGGAAGAGACCCAGTACTTC.

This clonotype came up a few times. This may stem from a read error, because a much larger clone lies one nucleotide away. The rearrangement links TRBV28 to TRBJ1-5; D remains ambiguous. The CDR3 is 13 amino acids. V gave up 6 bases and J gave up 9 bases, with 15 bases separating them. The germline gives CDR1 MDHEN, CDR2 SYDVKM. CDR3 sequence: CASSMLGSRPQHF. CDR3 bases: TGTGCCAGCAGCATGCTGGGGTCACGGCCCCAGCATTTT.